A single sample is the source of the 11 T cell receptor beta chains below, sequenced in a study of blood T cell repertoires in COVID-19. Assay: immunoSEQ multiplex PCR; the TCRdb copy retains only in-frame clones and omits some. The sample lists about 170,000 clones, 85% seen once, with approximately 8.2% in the top ten. The specimen was peripheral blood. The receptors were sampled from a woman of 80 years or more with COVID-19, enrolled during active disease.

The V gene is TRBV3-1 (or the pseudogene TRBV3-2), the J gene TRBJ1-1; 8 positions match TRBD1. With V trimmed by 1 base and J by 0 bases, 1 base remained unmatched. Germline assignment: CDR1 LGHDT and CDR2 YNNKEL (reference sequence). The CDR3 is 15 amino acids. DNA of the CDR3: TGTGCCAGCAGCCAAGGGACAGGGCTGAACACTGAAGCTTTCTTT. Amino acids: CASSQGTGLNTEAFF.

J is TRBJ1-1 and V is TRBV3-1 (or the pseudogene TRBV3-2), with D perhaps matching TRBD1 (6 bases). V was trimmed by 6 bases and J by 1 base, leaving 15 bases between them. The CDR3 consists of 15 residues. The V gene's germline CDR1 is LGHDT and CDR2 YNNKEL (reference sequence). For the CDR3, the DNA is TGTGCCAGCAGGAAAGCCGACAGGAGGAACACTGAAGCTTTCTTT. Its protein product is CASRKADRRNTEAFF.

The chain joins TRBV9 to TRBJ1-4, with TRBD1 as a possible D gene (6 bases). V lost 4 bases, J lost 2 bases, and 18 bases lay in between. Germline values: CDR1 SGDLS, CDR2 YYNGEE. The length of the CDR3 is 17 residues. This CDR3 is CASSPRGGWYTNEKLFF. Here the CDR3 DNA reads TGTGCCAGCAGCCCGAGGGGGGGGTGGTATACTAATGAAAAACTGTTTTTT.

J is TRBJ2-7 and V is TRBV5-1, with D possibly matching TRBD1 (5 bases). The CDR3 is 15 residues long. The germline V gene has CDR1 SGHRS and CDR2 YFSETQ. V gave up 2 bases and J gave up 6 bases, with 18 bases separating them. DNA for the CDR3: TGCGCCAGCAGCTTCGGCCAGGGCCCTTCCGGCGAGCAGTACTTC. This codes for CASSFGQGPSGEQYF.

The rearrangement uses TRBV6-1 and TRBJ2-5; D call uncertain. This CDR3 comprises 12 residues. The V gene's germline CDR1 is MNHNS and CDR2 SASEGT. Trimming left V 8 bases short and J 5 bases short, with 12 bases between. The CDR3 protein is CASGERWETQYF. As DNA, the CDR3 is TGTGCCAGCGGAGAAAGGTGGGAGACCCAGTACTTC.

The V gene is TRBV19, the J gene TRBJ1-2; D not certain. This CDR3 has 10 amino acids. From germline, CDR1 is LNHDA and CDR2 SQIVND (reference sequence). CDR3 sequence: CVAGDYGYTF. For the CDR3, the DNA is TGTGTTGCCGGAGACTATGGCTACACCTTC.

The chain links TRBV5-1 to TRBJ1-2; tentatively, D is TRBD1 (5 bases). CDR3 length: 15 amino acids. Germline V gene lookup returns CDR1 SGHRS and CDR2 YFSETQ. Trimming left V 3 bases short and J 1 base short, with 13 bases between. The CDR3 DNA reads as TGCGCCAGCAGCTCCTCGGACAACTTTAACTATGGCTACACCTTC. Translated, it gives CASSSSDNFNYGYTF.

This clone was observed a single time. V and J are TRBV3-1 (or the pseudogene TRBV3-2) and TRBJ2-3, with a weak D call TRBD1 (5 bases). Germline-derived CDR1 and CDR2 are LGHDT and YNNKEL (reference sequence). V lost 4 bases and J lost 4, with 18 bases in between. This CDR3 is built from 16 residues. This chain's CDR3 is CASSLRPFQGADTQYF. CDR3 coding DNA: TGTGCCAGCAGCCTTAGACCCTTCCAAGGGGCAGATACGCAGTATTTT.

V gene TRBV28 combines with J gene TRBJ2-1; 9 nucleotides line up with TRBD2. V trimming: 2 bases; J trimming: 7 bases; junction bases outside the gene matches: 6. The CDR3 length is 15 residues. Germline V lookup: CDR1 MDHEN, CDR2 SYDVKM. The CDR3 protein is CASSLGGRVRNEQFF. CDR3 DNA: TGTGCCAGCAGTTTAGGCGGGAGGGTGAGGAATGAGCAGTTCTTC.

J is TRBJ1-5 and V is TRBV24-1, with D tentatively TRBD1 (6 bases). CDR3 length: 17 amino acids. Germline V CDR1 and CDR2: KGHDR, SFDVKD. Trimming took off 9 bases at V and 0 bases at J, with 20 bases between the two ends. The CDR3 region has the DNA TGTGCCACCCCTCCTGGCAGGGGTCTAGCTAGCAATCAGCCCCAGCATTTT. This sequence encodes CATPPGRGLASNQPQHF.

J is TRBJ1-5 and V is TRBV12-5; 8 bases are a match to TRBD1. V lost 0 bases and J lost 4; bases outside the gene matches: 8. The CDR3 is 17 amino acids. Looked up from germline, CDR1 is LGHNT and CDR2 is FRNRAP. The CDR3 loop reads CASGLVDRTGRNQPQHF. In nucleotides, the CDR3 is TGTGCTAGTGGTTTGGTGGATAGGACAGGGAGGAATCAGCCCCAGCATTTT.